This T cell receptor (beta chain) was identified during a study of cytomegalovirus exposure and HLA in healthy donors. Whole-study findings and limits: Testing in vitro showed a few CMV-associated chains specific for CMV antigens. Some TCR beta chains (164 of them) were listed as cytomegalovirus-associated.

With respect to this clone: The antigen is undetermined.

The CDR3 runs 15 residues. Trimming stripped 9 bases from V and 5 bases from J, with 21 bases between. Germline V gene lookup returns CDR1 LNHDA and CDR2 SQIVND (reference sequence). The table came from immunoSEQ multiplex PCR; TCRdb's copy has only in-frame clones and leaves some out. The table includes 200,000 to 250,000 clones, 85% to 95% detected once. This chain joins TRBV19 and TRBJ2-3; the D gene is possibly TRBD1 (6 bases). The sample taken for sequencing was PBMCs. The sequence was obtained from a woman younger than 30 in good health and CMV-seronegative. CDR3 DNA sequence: TGTGCCAGCCAGAGGTGGCAGGGGCAGAGAGATACGCAGTATTTT. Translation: CASQRWQGQRDTQYF. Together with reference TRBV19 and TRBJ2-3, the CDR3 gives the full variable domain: DGGITQSPKYLFRKEGQNVTLSCEQNLNHDAMYWYRQDPGQGLRLIYYSQIVNDFQKGDIAEGYSVSREKKESFPLTVTSAQKNPTAFYLCASQRWQGQRDTQYFGPGTRLTVL.